The clone carrying this T cell receptor beta chain showed up many times. Its specificity is not known. Each single cDNA molecule received a unique molecular identifier. TCRdb independently ran MiXCR on the 5' RACE reads; one entry per CDR3 protein. This sample has some 64,000 distinct CDR3 sequences; about 10% occur once, and the top ten carry 1.5% to 2%. V was cut by 5 bases and J by 1 base, with 20 bases left in between. This CDR3 contains 17 residues. Germline V gene lookup returns CDR1 GTSNPN and CDR2 SVGIG (reference sequence). The data originate from a study of early T cells in non-severe SARS-CoV-2 infection. About the study: Sequencing was performed on bulk RNA from unsorted whole blood, leaving chains unpaired. Regarding the study as a whole: VDJdb matching favored anti-spike CD8 responses, missing private and CD4 specificities.

The sequencing input was whole blood. The chain is built from TRBV30 and TRBJ2-2; D is perhaps TRBD1 (5 bases). This receptor was taken from an adult who was a healthcare worker with PCR-confirmed SARS-CoV-2 infection or an uninfected control (not recorded which). The CDR3 spells CAWETPGFGENTGELFF. CDR3 DNA sequence: TGTGCCTGGGAAACCCCAGGGTTTGGAGAGAACACCGGGGAGCTGTTTTTT.